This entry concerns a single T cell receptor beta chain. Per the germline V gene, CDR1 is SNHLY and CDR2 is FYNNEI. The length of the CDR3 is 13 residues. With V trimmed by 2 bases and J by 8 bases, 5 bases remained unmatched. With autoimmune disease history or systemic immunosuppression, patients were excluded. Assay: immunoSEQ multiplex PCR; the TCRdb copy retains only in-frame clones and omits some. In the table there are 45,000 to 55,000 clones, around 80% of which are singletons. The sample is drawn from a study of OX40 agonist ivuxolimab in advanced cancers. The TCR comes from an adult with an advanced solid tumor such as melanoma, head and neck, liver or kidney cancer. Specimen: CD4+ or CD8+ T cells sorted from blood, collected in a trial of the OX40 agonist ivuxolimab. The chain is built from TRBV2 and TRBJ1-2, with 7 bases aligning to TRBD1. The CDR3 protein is CASSERGLGGYTF. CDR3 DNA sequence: TGTGCCAGCAGTGAAAGGGGGCTTGGGGGCTACACCTTC.